This note documents a single T cell receptor beta chain sequence. The CDR3 covers 15 residues. Trimming cost V 0 bases and J 8 bases, with 14 bases left between them. In germline, CDR1 is KGHSH, CDR2 LQKENI. This entry is derived from a study of shared clonotypes between healthy human individuals. The assay was carried out at the deep level. TCRdb's table, derived via immunoSEQ multiplex PCR, lists solely in-frame clones and lacks some. Among some 2,000,000 clones listed, approximately 94% were seen once. This rearrangement joins TRBV18 to TRBJ2-1, with TRBD2 as a possible D gene (7 bases). Sequenced material: naive CD4+ T cells sorted from blood. The subset was: CD45RA+ positively selected. The TCR comes from a man aged 18-30 years in good health. CDR3 sequence: CASSPPSGAGDEQFF. DNA for the CDR3: TGTGCCAGCTCACCACCTTCAGGGGCGGGAGATGAGCAGTTCTTC.